These T cell receptor beta chains were read from a single sample in a study of T and B cells in COVID-19 patients. TCRdb called the multiplex PCR reads again in MiXCR, with one record for every CDR3 protein. The table has tens of thousands of distinct CDR3 sequences, less than 30% seen once; the top ten hold 2.8%. Sequencing used blood. The receptor set was obtained from a human donor who had recovered from COVID-19. Both conserved end residues are part of each CDR3. D genes are given only for firm matches. Size values are once, few and many counts, or a class for expanded clones, and some rows have none.

d_call: TRBD1; j_call: TRBJ2-5; v_call: TRBV6-1; clone_size: .; cdr3_aa: CASSPGTGGVETQYF; cdr3_nt: TGTGCCAGCAGTCCCGGGACAGGGGGCGTAGAGACCCAGTACTTC
d_call: TRBD2; j_call: TRBJ2-1; v_call: TRBV5-1; clone_size: once; cdr3_aa: CASSPISLTSGTYNEQFF; cdr3_nt: TGCGCCAGCAGCCCTATCTCCTTGACTAGCGGTACCTACAATGAGCAGTTCTTC
d_call: .; j_call: TRBJ1-1; v_call: TRBV29-1; clone_size: .; cdr3_aa: CSVEDWYRNTEAFF; cdr3_nt: TGCAGCGTTGAAGATTGGTACAGAAACACTGAAGCTTTCTTT
d_call: .; j_call: TRBJ2-7; v_call: TRBV10-3; clone_size: .; cdr3_aa: CAISEGYEQYF; cdr3_nt: TGTGCCATCAGTGAAGGCTACGAGCAGTACTTC
d_call: TRBD1; j_call: TRBJ1-6; v_call: TRBV5-4; clone_size: .; cdr3_aa: CASSLVLMRQGNNSPLHF; cdr3_nt: TGTGCCAGCAGCTTGGTTTTGATGCGACAGGGGAATAATTCACCCCTCCACTTT
d_call: .; j_call: TRBJ2-5; v_call: TRBV12-3/TRBV12-4; clone_size: .; cdr3_aa: CASSRLVGETQYF; cdr3_nt: TGTGCCAGCAGCCGACTAGTTGGCGAGACCCAGTACTTC
d_call: TRBD2; j_call: TRBJ2-7; v_call: TRBV6-5; clone_size: .; cdr3_aa: CASTPTSDSYEQYF; cdr3_nt: TGTGCCAGCACTCCCACTAGCGACTCCTACGAGCAGTACTTC
d_call: .; j_call: TRBJ2-6; v_call: TRBV18; clone_size: many; cdr3_aa: CASSPPQKSGANVLTF; cdr3_nt: TGTGCCAGCTCACCACCTCAAAAATCTGGGGCCAACGTCCTGACTTTC
d_call: TRBD2; j_call: TRBJ2-1; v_call: TRBV7-9; clone_size: once; cdr3_aa: CASSSGGGANEQFF; cdr3_nt: TGTGCCAGCAGCTCCGGCGGGGGGGCGAATGAGCAGTTCTTC
d_call: .; j_call: TRBJ2-3; v_call: TRBV5-1; clone_size: .; cdr3_aa: CASSLAERDTQYF; cdr3_nt: TGCGCCAGCAGCTTGGCCGAACGAGATACGCAGTATTTT
d_call: .; j_call: TRBJ2-7; v_call: TRBV7-2; clone_size: few; cdr3_aa: CASSLDLYEQYF; cdr3_nt: TGTGCCAGCAGCTTAGATCTCTACGAGCAGTACTTC
d_call: TRBD1; j_call: TRBJ1-1; v_call: TRBV15; clone_size: few; cdr3_aa: CATGRKDRGRGTEAFF; cdr3_nt: TGTGCCACTGGTCGAAAGGACAGGGGCCGAGGGACTGAAGCTTTCTTT
d_call: TRBD1; j_call: TRBJ2-7; v_call: TRBV6-5; clone_size: .; cdr3_aa: CASSYSETGGEQYF; cdr3_nt: TGTGCCAGCAGTTACTCGGAGACAGGGGGCGAGCAGTACTTC
d_call: .; j_call: TRBJ1-3; v_call: TRBV6-5; clone_size: .; cdr3_aa: CASSYENGAGNTIYF; cdr3_nt: TGTGCCAGCAGTTACGAAAATGGCGCGGGAAACACCATATATTTT
d_call: TRBD1; j_call: TRBJ2-4; v_call: TRBV18; clone_size: .; cdr3_aa: CASSFPGQGKNIQYF; cdr3_nt: TGTGCCAGCTCATTCCCGGGACAGGGCAAAAACATTCAGTACTTC
d_call: .; j_call: TRBJ1-6; v_call: TRBV7-6; clone_size: few; cdr3_aa: CASSLVYSLANSPLHF; cdr3_nt: TGTGCCAGCAGCTTAGTATACAGTTTGGCTAATTCACCCCTCCACTTT
d_call: .; j_call: TRBJ1-2; v_call: TRBV27; clone_size: few; cdr3_aa: CASGVGAANYGYTF; cdr3_nt: TGTGCCAGTGGGGTAGGGGCAGCTAACTATGGCTACACCTTC
d_call: .; j_call: TRBJ1-5; v_call: TRBV19; clone_size: few; cdr3_aa: CASSIWAIGNQPQHF; cdr3_nt: TGTGCCAGTAGTATTTGGGCGATTGGCAATCAGCCCCAGCATTTT
d_call: .; j_call: TRBJ2-2; v_call: TRBV29-1; clone_size: .; cdr3_aa: CTQRQVITNTGELFF; cdr3_nt: TGCACTCAAAGGCAGGTGATAACGAACACCGGGGAGCTGTTTTTT
d_call: TRBD1; j_call: TRBJ1-2; v_call: TRBV6-1; clone_size: .; cdr3_aa: CASSEARGTGNYGYTF; cdr3_nt: TGTGCCAGCAGTGAAGCGCGTGGGACAGGAAACTATGGCTACACCTTC
d_call: .; j_call: TRBJ1-2; v_call: TRBV30; clone_size: .; cdr3_aa: CAWSEGAYGYTF; cdr3_nt: TGTGCCTGGAGTGAAGGGGCTTATGGCTACACCTTC